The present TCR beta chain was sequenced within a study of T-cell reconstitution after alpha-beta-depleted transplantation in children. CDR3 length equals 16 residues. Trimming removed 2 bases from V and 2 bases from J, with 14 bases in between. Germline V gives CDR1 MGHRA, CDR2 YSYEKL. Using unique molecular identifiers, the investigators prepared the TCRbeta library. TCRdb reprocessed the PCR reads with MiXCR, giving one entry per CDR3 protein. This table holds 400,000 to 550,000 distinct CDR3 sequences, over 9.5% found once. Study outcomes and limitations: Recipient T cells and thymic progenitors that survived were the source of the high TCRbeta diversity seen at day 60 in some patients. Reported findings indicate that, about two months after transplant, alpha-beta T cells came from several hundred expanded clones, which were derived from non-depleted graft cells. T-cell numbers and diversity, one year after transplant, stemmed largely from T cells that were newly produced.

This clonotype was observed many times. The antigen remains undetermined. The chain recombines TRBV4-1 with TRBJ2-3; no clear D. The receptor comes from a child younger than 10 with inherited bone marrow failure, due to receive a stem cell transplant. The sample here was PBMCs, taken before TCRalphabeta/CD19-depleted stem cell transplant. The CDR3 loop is CASSQLDLVFTDTQYF. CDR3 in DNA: TGCGCCAGCAGCCAATTGGATCTGGTTTTCACAGATACGCAGTATTTT.